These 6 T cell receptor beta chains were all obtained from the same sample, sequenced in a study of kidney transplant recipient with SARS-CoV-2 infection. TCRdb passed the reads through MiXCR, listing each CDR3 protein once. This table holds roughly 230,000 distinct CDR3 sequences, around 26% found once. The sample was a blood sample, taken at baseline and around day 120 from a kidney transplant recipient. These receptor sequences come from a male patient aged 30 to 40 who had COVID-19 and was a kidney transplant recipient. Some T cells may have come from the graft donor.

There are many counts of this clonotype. The CDR3 DNA reads TGCAGCGTTTTCAATCTGGAGACCCAGTACTTC. Residues: CSVFNLETQYF. This sequence joins TRBV29-1 and TRBJ2-5; D call uncertain. The germline V gene encodes CDR1 SQVTM and CDR2 ANQGSEA. The CDR3 has 11 amino acids. Trimming took 5 bases from V and 5 from J, leaving 9 bases between them.

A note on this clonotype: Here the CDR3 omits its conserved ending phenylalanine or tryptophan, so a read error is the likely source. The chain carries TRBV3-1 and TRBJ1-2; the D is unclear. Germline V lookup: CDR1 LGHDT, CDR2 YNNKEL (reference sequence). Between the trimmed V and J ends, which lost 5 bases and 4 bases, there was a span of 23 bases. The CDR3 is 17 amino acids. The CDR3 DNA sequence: TGTGCCAGCAGCTCGTTTTACACCCTTCGAAAGACCTATGGCTACACCCTC. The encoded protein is CASSSFYTLRKTYGYTL.

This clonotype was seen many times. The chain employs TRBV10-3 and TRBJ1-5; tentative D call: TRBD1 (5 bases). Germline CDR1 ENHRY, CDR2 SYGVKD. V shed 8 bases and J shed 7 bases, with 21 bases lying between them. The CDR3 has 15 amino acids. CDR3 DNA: TGTGCCATCTCCGACCCGGCTCAAGGGGAACAGCCCCAGCATTTT. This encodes CAISDPAQGEQPQHF.

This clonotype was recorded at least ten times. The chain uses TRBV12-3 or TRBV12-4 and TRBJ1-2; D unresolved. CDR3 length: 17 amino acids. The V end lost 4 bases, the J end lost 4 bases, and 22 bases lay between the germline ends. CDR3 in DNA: TGTGCCAGCAGTTCGGAATGCAGCTTCCGAAAGACCTATGGCTACACCTTC. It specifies CASSSECSFRKTYGYTF.

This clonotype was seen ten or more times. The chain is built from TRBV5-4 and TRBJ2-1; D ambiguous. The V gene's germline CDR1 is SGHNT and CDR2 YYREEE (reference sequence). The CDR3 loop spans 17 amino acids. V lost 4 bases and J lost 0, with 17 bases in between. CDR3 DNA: TGTGCCAGCAGCCCGAAGGGCAAAAAGCTCTCCTACAATGAGCAGTTCTTC. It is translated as CASSPKGKKLSYNEQFF.

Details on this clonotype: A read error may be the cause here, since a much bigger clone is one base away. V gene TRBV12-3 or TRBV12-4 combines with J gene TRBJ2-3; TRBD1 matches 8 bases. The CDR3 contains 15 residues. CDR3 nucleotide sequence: TGTGCCAGCAGTCAAGGACAGGGTCACACAGATACGCGGTATTTT. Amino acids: CASSQGQGHTDTRYF.